This is a list of T cell receptor beta chains from one sample in a study of graft-versus-host responses after intestinal transplantation. The antigens these receptors bind are not known. Only in-frame clones appear in the TCRdb table, and some are missing; sequencing was by immunoSEQ multiplex PCR. The sample holds 84,000 or so clones; 90% to 95% are singletons and the top ten take 1% to 1.4%. This material consisted of unstimulated CD8+ T cells sorted from spleen or lymph node cells, taken before transplant. The source of these receptors is a human donor who was the organ donor for an intestinal transplant. CDR3s leave out the opening cysteine and the closing phenylalanine or tryptophan. D genes are given only for firm matches. Clone size is shown for a subset of rows, as once, few, many or a class of expanded clone.

D	V	J	size	CDR3
NA	TRBV9	TRBJ2-2	NA	ASSVGAGNTGELF
NA	TRBV18	TRBJ1-1	NA	ASSPGQGTEAF
NA	TRBV7-3	TRBJ1-1	NA	ASSLTGGAEAF
NA	TRBV11-3	TRBJ2-7	once	ASSPAATYEQY
NA	TRBV5-4	TRBJ2-7	once	ASSQRTDSYEQY
NA	TRBV23-1	TRBJ1-4	NA	ASSQPRSKRIMKKWLF
TRBD2	TRBV7-6	TRBJ2-1	NA	ASGAGISSYNEQF
NA	TRBV6-5	TRBJ2-7	NA	ASSYSTGYEQY
NA	TRBV9	TRBJ2-3	NA	ASSLTLGIDTDTQY
NA	TRBV29-1	TRBJ1-1	NA	SVRGSPLNTEAF
TRBD1	TRBV11-1	TRBJ2-7	NA	ASSARTGWLVKQY
NA	TRBV11-1	TRBJ2-5	NA	ASSFGSELQETQY
TRBD1	TRBV13	TRBJ2-3	NA	ASSSSGTGVDTQY
NA	TRBV7-2	TRBJ2-1	NA	ASSFRAPFHNEQF
TRBD1	TRBV11-2	TRBJ1-4	NA	ASSPGGKLF
NA	TRBV7-9	TRBJ2-1	NA	ASQAGNEQF
TRBD2	TRBV5-1	TRBJ2-7	NA	ASSIPGLGVGEQY
TRBD1	TRBV28	TRBJ1-1	NA	ASSLQGAGPEAF
TRBD1	TRBV14	TRBJ2-7	NA	ASSRLGQAPYEQY
TRBD2	TRBV11-3	TRBJ2-1	NA	ASSSGLAGVPAF
NA	TRBV9	TRBJ2-2	NA	ASSVANAGTGELF
NA	TRBV5-4	TRBJ2-1	few	ASSPGVAAYNEQF
TRBD1	TRBV4-2	TRBJ1-5	NA	ASSRWTGNQPQH
TRBD2	TRBV9	TRBJ2-2	NA	ASGLGSGELF
NA	TRBV4-1	TRBJ2-1	NA	ASSQGMAGAYNEQF
TRBD1	TRBV7-9	TRBJ2-7	once	ASSSPGTGEQEQY
TRBD1	TRBV7-8	TRBJ2-2	NA	ASSLEGGAGLDTGELF
TRBD2	TRBV9	TRBJ2-1	once	ASSASGTSGNNEQF
TRBD1	TRBV19	TRBJ1-6	few	ASSPGQGGYSPLH
NA	TRBV28	TRBJ2-7	once	ASSLPGAYEQY
NA	TRBV9	TRBJ1-1	NA	ASSADGGPRAF
TRBD1	TRBV11-3	TRBJ1-1	NA	ASSLVDGTGGSNTEAF
TRBD1	TRBV5-1	TRBJ1-2	once	ARSPRTGWYGYT
NA	TRBV5-4	TRBJ2-5	once	ASSLKGGGRETQY
TRBD1	TRBV27	TRBJ1-1	NA	ASSLAGQEAF
NA	TRBV4-1	TRBJ2-5	NA	ASSKGTQETQY
NA	TRBV11-2	TRBJ2-5	NA	ASSALRETQY
TRBD2	TRBV5-1	TRBJ2-7	NA	ASRLAGAPVSYEQY
NA	TRBV5-6	TRBJ1-2	NA	ASSLLPGTRYGYT
TRBD1	TRBV30	TRBJ2-2	NA	AWSGDSRELF
TRBD1	TRBV7-9	TRBJ1-2	NA	ASSFGQGARNYGYT
TRBD2	TRBV4-1	TRBJ2-1	once	ASSQDLAGGYEQF
NA	TRBV9	TRBJ2-2	NA	ASRADTGELF
NA	TRBV5-4	TRBJ2-3	NA	ASSYRDSPPDTQY
NA	TRBV19	TRBJ1-1	once	ASSIGGSEAF
NA	TRBV5-1	TRBJ2-7	NA	ASSLDREQPTYEQY
NA	TRBV28	TRBJ1-5	NA	ASSLMGDSNQPQH
NA	TRBV10-3	TRBJ2-1	NA	ATSTRSGFRF
NA	TRBV20-1	TRBJ2-5	NA	SAAGETQY
NA	TRBV18	TRBJ2-4	NA	ASSPYRWGNIQY
NA	TRBV5-4	TRBJ2-5	once	ASSSVMEETQY
NA	TRBV11-2	TRBJ2-7	NA	ASSLDGRGYEQY